These 18 T cell receptor beta chains originate from one sample sequenced in a study of cytomegalovirus exposure and HLA in healthy donors. Use of 60 Vbeta and 13 Jbeta primers characterized the PCR. The table came from immunoSEQ multiplex PCR; TCRdb's copy has only in-frame clones and leaves some out. The sample lists 150,000 to 200,000 clones; about four fifths were seen once. Sequences were obtained from PBMCs. The receptors stem from a young woman in good health and CMV-seronegative.

Only one count was recorded for this clone. The chain has TRBV4-2 and TRBJ1-2; tentative D call: TRBD1 (6 bases). The CDR3 spans 15 residues. The germline gives CDR1 LGHNA, CDR2 YNFKEQ. With 1 base removed from V and 4 bases from J, the gap between germline ends came to 13 bases. CDR3 coding DNA: TGTGCCAGCAGCCAAGTCGCTACAGGGTCCTATGGCTACACCTTC. This codes for CASSQVATGSYGYTF.

V usage is TRBV2 and J usage is TRBJ1-2; 11 bases are a match to TRBD1. CDR3 length: 13 residues. V lost 6 bases, J lost 7 bases, and 4 bases stayed unmatched. Germline V gene data show CDR1 as SNHLY and CDR2 as FYNNEI. The CDR3 is CASSGGQGVGYTF. The CDR3 region has the DNA TGTGCCAGCAGCGGGGGACAGGGGGTTGGCTACACCTTC.

This clone showed up just a few times. V usage is TRBV19 and J usage is TRBJ2-3; D possibly corresponds to TRBD2 (5 bases). The V and J ends lost 4 bases and 11 bases respectively, with 13 bases between them. Per the germline V gene, CDR1 is LNHDA and CDR2 is SQIVND (reference sequence). This CDR3 region has 12 residues. The CDR3 coding sequence is TGTGCCAGTAGTAGCTTGACTACGGGGCAGTATTTT. This encodes CASSSLTTGQYF.

The V gene is TRBV2, the J gene TRBJ1-1, with TRBD1 identical over 7 bases. V dropped 6 bases and J dropped 2; count of bases not matched to a gene: 6. The CDR3 contains 14 residues. CDR1 is SNHLY and CDR2 is FYNNEI in the germline V gene. The CDR3 sequence: CASSFGTVNTEAFF. Here the CDR3 DNA reads TGTGCCAGCAGCTTTGGGACAGTCAACACTGAAGCTTTCTTT.

This sequence joins TRBV5-6 and TRBJ2-5; D is uncertain. Germline CDR1 SGHDT, CDR2 YYEEEE. CDR3 length: 14 residues. The V and J ends lost 0 bases and 0 bases respectively, with 6 bases between them. This CDR3 reads CASSLGGYQETQYF. DNA for the CDR3: TGTGCCAGCAGCTTGGGAGGTTACCAAGAGACCCAGTACTTC.

The chain couples TRBV7-2 to TRBJ2-7; a possible D gene is TRBD1 (6 bases). Trimming left V 3 bases short and J 7 bases short, with 19 bases between. The CDR3 has 15 amino acids. Per the germline V gene, CDR1 is SGHTA and CDR2 is FQGNSA. CDR3: CASSLDSALAREQYF. The CDR3 DNA follows: TGTGCCAGCAGCTTGGACAGCGCTCTAGCACGGGAGCAGTACTTC. Full variable domain (remainder filled in from reference TRBV7-2 and TRBJ2-7): GAGVSQSPSNKVTEKGKDVELRCDPISGHTALYWYRQSLGQGLEFLIYFQGNSAPDKSGLPSDRFSAERTGGSVSTLTIQRTQQEDSAVYLCASSLDSALAREQYFGPGTRLTVT.

This clone was counted once. V usage is TRBV10-2 and J usage is TRBJ1-5; D is possibly TRBD1 (5 bases). CDR1 and CDR2 (germline): WSHSY, SAAADI. The V end lost 3 bases, the J end lost 1 base, and 7 bases lay between the germline ends. The CDR3 totals 14 residues. The CDR3 here is CASSDAGSNQPQHF. CDR3 in DNA: TGCGCCAGCAGTGATGCAGGGAGCAATCAGCCCCAGCATTTT.

The chain carries TRBV5-1 and TRBJ1-1; 11 positions agree with TRBD1. The CDR3 runs to 13 residues. V was clipped by 4 bases and J by 6 bases; unmatched bases: 2. Germline assignment: CDR1 SGHRS and CDR2 YFSETQ. The CDR3: CASSLGQGAEAFF. CDR3 in DNA: TGCGCCAGCAGCCTGGGACAGGGGGCTGAAGCTTTCTTT.

This clone was observed a single time. For the CDR3, the DNA is TGTGCCAGCAGTGGACAGGTTAGCAATCAGCCCCAGCATTTT. Translating it yields CASSGQVSNQPQHF. V gene TRBV25-1 combines with J gene TRBJ1-5, with a possible D match to TRBD1 (6 bases). The CDR3 consists of 14 residues. The germline V gene encodes CDR1 MGHDK and CDR2 SYGVNS. With 4 bases removed from V and 0 bases from J, the gap between germline ends came to 7 bases.

This clone occurred a few times. The chain recombines TRBV6-1 with TRBJ2-6, with D unresolved. CDR3 length equals 13 residues. Germline-derived CDR1 and CDR2 are MNHNS and SASEGT. Trimming cost V 5 bases and J 0 bases, with 2 bases left between them. CDR3 region: CASSLSGANVLTF. The CDR3 nucleotides are TGTGCCAGCAGTCTCTCTGGGGCCAACGTCCTGACTTTC.

This sequence joins TRBV18 and TRBJ1-2; no clear D. This CDR3 contains 17 residues. Germline V lookup: CDR1 KGHSH, CDR2 LQKENI. Trimming took off 6 bases at V and 2 bases at J, with 22 bases between the two ends. In nucleotides, the CDR3 is TGTGCCAGCTCCCAGCCGGGAGGCCTCACAATGAACTATGGCTACACCTTC. This sequence encodes CASSQPGGLTMNYGYTF.

The J gene is TRBJ1-4, the V gene TRBV7-9; D possibly corresponds to TRBD1 (6 bases). Germline CDR1 reads SEHNR; CDR2 reads FQNEAQ (reference sequence). Trimming took 5 bases from V and 8 from J, leaving 18 bases between them. This CDR3 has 15 residues. DNA of the CDR3: TGTGCCAGCAGCCAGAGGGGGGGATCAGAAGAAAAACTGTTTTTT. Translated, it gives CASSQRGGSEEKLFF.

The V call is TRBV5-1, the J call TRBJ2-7; D call uncertain. Germline-derived CDR1 and CDR2 are SGHRS and YFSETQ. The CDR3 loop spans 15 amino acids. The V end lost 2 bases, the J end lost 2 bases, and 14 bases lay between the germline ends. In DNA form, the CDR3 reads TGCGCCAGCAGCTTACTATCTGGCACCACCTACGAGCAGTACTTC. This gives the protein CASSLLSGTTYEQYF.

CDR3 in DNA: TGTGCCAGCAGCAGTCCTAGGGGACACCTGAACACTGAAGCTTTCTTT. Its translation: CASSSPRGHLNTEAFF. The rearrangement uses TRBV7-2 and TRBJ1-1; possibly TRBD1 for D (6 bases). Germline CDR1 reads SGHTA; CDR2 reads FQGNSA. Trimming left V 5 bases short and J 0 bases short, with 16 bases between. The CDR3 is 16 amino acids.

As DNA, the CDR3 is TGTGCCAGCAGCGTAGTGGCTAGCGGGGGGGTTTATACGCAGTATTTT. This translates into CASSVVASGGVYTQYF. This chain uses TRBV9 with TRBJ2-3; 12 nucleotides line up with TRBD2. The CDR3 spans 16 residues. Germline CDR1 and CDR2: SGDLS and YYNGEE. The junction had 6 bases not matched to a gene; V was cut back by 0 bases and J by 7 bases.

The chain joins TRBV5-1 to TRBJ1-2, with D possibly TRBD1 on 6 matching bases. The V gene lost 2 bases and the J gene lost 2 bases, with 10 bases spanning the gap. In germline, CDR1 is SGHRS, CDR2 YFSETQ. The CDR3 runs 14 residues. CDR3 region: CASSLAGENYGYTF. The CDR3 DNA sequence: TGCGCCAGCAGCTTAGCAGGGGAGAACTATGGCTACACCTTC.

The V gene is TRBV5-1, the J gene TRBJ2-2; D ambiguous. The CDR3 contains 13 residues. The germline gives CDR1 SGHRS, CDR2 YFSETQ. V lost 0 bases, J lost 4 bases, and 4 bases lay in between. The DNA of the CDR3 is TGCGCCAGCAGCTTGGGGGCCACCGGGGAGCTGTTTTTT. Protein: CASSLGATGELFF.

This rearrangement joins TRBV15 to TRBJ2-1, with 8 positions matching TRBD2. Germline V gene sequence: CDR1 LNHNV, CDR2 YYDKDF (reference sequence). J was trimmed by 3 bases and V by 0 bases; bases with no gene match: 4. The CDR3 has 16 amino acids. CDR3 sequence reads: CATSRDLAGGYNEQFF. In DNA, the CDR3 is TGTGCCACCAGCAGAGATCTGGCGGGGGGCTACAATGAGCAGTTCTTC. The full variable domain, in which reference TRBV15 and TRBJ2-1 provide the parts outside the CDR3, is DAMVIQNPRYQVTQFGKPVTLSCSQTLNHNVMYWYQQKSSQAPKLLFHYYDKDFNNEADTPDNFQSRRPNTSFCFLDIRSPGLGDTAMYLCATSRDLAGGYNEQFFGPGTRLTVL.